This T cell receptor (beta chain) was sequenced for a study of neurological immune-mediated disorders. TCRdb analysed the 5' RACE reads with MiXCR anew, one entry per CDR3 protein. The profile shows roughly 45,000 distinct CDR3 sequences, about 13% of them singletons. Time point specified: longitudinal time-point 3. This clonotype showed up many times. Germline V CDR1 and CDR2: DFQATT, SNEGSKA (reference sequence). The CDR3 consists of 19 residues. Between the trimmed V and J ends, which lost 4 bases and 3 bases, there was a span of 28 bases. The V call is TRBV20-1, the J call TRBJ1-3; D is perhaps TRBD1 (5 bases). The receptor comes from a man aged 25 to 45 in good health. Sequenced: PBMCs. CDR3 nucleotides: TGCAGTGCTACTGCGGGGCGCTTTTTGGGCACTTCTTATGGAAACACCATATATTTT. It yields the protein CSATAGRFLGTSYGNTIYF.